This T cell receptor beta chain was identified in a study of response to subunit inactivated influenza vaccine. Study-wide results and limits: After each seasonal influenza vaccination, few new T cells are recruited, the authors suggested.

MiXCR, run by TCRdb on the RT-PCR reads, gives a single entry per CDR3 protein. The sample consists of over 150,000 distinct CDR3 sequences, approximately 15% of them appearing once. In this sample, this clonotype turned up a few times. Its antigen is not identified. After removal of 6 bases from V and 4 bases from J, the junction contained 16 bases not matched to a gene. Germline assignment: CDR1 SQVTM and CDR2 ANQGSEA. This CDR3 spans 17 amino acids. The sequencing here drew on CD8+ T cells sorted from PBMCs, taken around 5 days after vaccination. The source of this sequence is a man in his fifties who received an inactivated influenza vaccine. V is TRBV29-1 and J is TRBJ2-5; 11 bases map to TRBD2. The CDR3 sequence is CSVETGTSGGRAETQYF. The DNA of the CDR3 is TGCAGCGTGGAAACCGGGACTAGCGGAGGGAGGGCAGAGACCCAGTACTTC.